These T cell receptor beta chains were read from a single sample in a study of OX40 agonist ivuxolimab in advanced cancers. TCRdb keeps only in-frame clones here, not all; method: immunoSEQ multiplex PCR. The sample holds tens of thousands of clones, about 88% seen once. The source material was CD4+ or CD8+ T cells sorted from blood, sampled in a trial of the OX40 agonist ivuxolimab. These receptors were taken from an adult with an advanced solid tumor such as melanoma, head and neck, liver or kidney cancer. CDR3s include the opening cysteine and the closing phenylalanine or tryptophan. A D gene is named only where the DNA matches it firmly. Expanded clones are given a class, and other clones once, few, many or no size at all.

>TRBJ2-2|.|TRBV28|.
TGTGCCAGCGGGATAGTGGGGACCGGGGAGCTGTTTTTT
CASGIVGTGELFF
>TRBJ2-2|.|TRBV19|TRBD1
TGTGCCAGTAGTCCTGTGGGAGGACAGGGGGGATCCGGGGAGCTGTTTTTT
CASSPVGGQGGSGELFF
>TRBJ2-2|.|TRBV19|TRBD2
TGTGCCAGTAGTACTTCAGCGGGAGAAGTCACCGGGGAGCTGTTTTTT
CASSTSAGEVTGELFF
>TRBJ1-1|once|TRBV4-1|.
TGCGCCAGCAGCCAATGGTATATCGGGGCAGGGAGGACTGAAGCTTTCTTT
CASSQWYIGAGRTEAFF
>TRBJ1-5|few|TRBV7-9|.
TGTGCCAGCAGCTTCGGAGATCAGCCCCAGCATTTT
CASSFGDQPQHF
>TRBJ2-3|.|TRBV27|.
TGTGCCAGCAGTAACAGAGTGCTCGTCGGCACAGATACGCAGTATTTT
CASSNRVLVGTDTQYF
>TRBJ1-4|.|TRBV27|.
TGTGCCAGCAGTTTATTAAGGGGGGAAAAACTGTTTTTT
CASSLLRGEKLFF
>TRBJ2-1|.|TRBV28|.
TGTGCCAGCAGTGTGCGTCGTGAGCAGTTCTTC
CASSVRREQFF
>TRBJ2-7|.|TRBV2|.
TGTGCCAGCAGTGGGACATTGTTGGGCGAGCAGTACTTC
CASSGTLLGEQYF
>TRBJ2-7|once|TRBV5-1|.
TGCGCCAGCAGCGTACGCCTGAGCTCCTACGAGCAGTACTTC
CASSVRLSSYEQYF
>TRBJ2-7|.|TRBV4-1|TRBD2
TGCGCCAGCAGCCAAGGGGGAGGGTCCTACGAGCAGTACTTC
CASSQGGGSYEQYF
>TRBJ1-2|.|TRBV4-1|.
TGCGCCAGCAGCCGTGACAGGAGCCCCGATGGCTACACCTTC
CASSRDRSPDGYTF
>TRBJ2-7|once|TRBV19|TRBD1
TGTGCCAGTAGCTATTCCGGGACAGGGGGCGGGCAGCAGTACTTC
CASSYSGTGGGQQYF
>TRBJ2-3|.|TRBV28|.
TGTGCCAGCACCGCTTCTCCAGGGGTTGGCGGAGTTATGACAGATACGCAGTATTTT
CASTASPGVGGVMTDTQYF
>TRBJ2-7|few|TRBV5-1|TRBD1
TGCGCCAGCAGCTTGGGTTCCCTAATTGGCGGTGCCGGGACAGGAAGCTCCTACGAGCAGTACTTC
CASSLGSLIGGAGTGSSYEQYF
>TRBJ2-5|.|TRBV7-8|.
TGTGCCAGCAGCGGCTCCCGGGACTTTATTCGGGAGACCCAGTACTTC
CASSGSRDFIRETQYF
>TRBJ1-4|.|TRBV4-1|TRBD1
TGCGCCAGCAGCCAAGATCCGGACAGGGGGCGCCGTGAAAAACTGTTTTTT
CASSQDPDRGRREKLFF
>TRBJ2-7|once|TRBV29-1|.
TGCAGCGTTTGGGGCAGCTCCTACGAGCAGTACTTC
CSVWGSSYEQYF
>TRBJ2-5|.|TRBV11-3|TRBD2
TGTGCCAGCAGCTTATGGCTAGCGGGAGTAGGTGAGACCCAGTACTTC
CASSLWLAGVGETQYF
>TRBJ2-7|.|TRBV19|.
TGTGCCAGTAGTAGAGCGGATGCCTACGAGCAGTACTTC
CASSRADAYEQYF
>TRBJ2-5|.|TRBV18|.
TGTGCCAGCTCATATTCGACATCGGCCCCCTCGGAGACCCAGTACTTC
CASSYSTSAPSETQYF
>TRBJ2-1|.|TRBV5-4|TRBD2
TGTGCCAGCAGCCCAAGTGATTCTAGCGGGAGGGCCCTGACCTACAATGAGCAGTTCTTC
CASSPSDSSGRALTYNEQFF